The next 26 T cell receptor beta chains were all read from a single sample in a study of blood T cells in healthy people across ages. Primers used in a second PCR of roughly 7 to 12 cycles were a sample-barcoded 5' primer and a J-beta primer mix. TCRdb itself ran the 5' RACE reads through MiXCR, one entry per CDR3 protein. The table includes roughly 680,000 distinct CDR3 sequences, over 40% detected once. Sequenced material: blood. The receptors originated from a woman older than 75 in good health.

This clonotype was recorded at least ten times. The chain recombines TRBV6-6 with TRBJ1-2, with no clear D. The CDR3 is 13 amino acids. The V gene lost 2 bases and the J gene lost 4 bases, with 8 bases spanning the gap. Germline lookup yields CDR1 MNHNY and CDR2 SVGAGI (reference sequence). The CDR3 nucleotides are TGTGCCAGCAGTTACGGAGGGCTCTATGGCTACACCTTC. Translation gives CASSYGGLYGYTF.

This chain uses TRBV6-1 with TRBJ1-2; 8 positions match TRBD1. This CDR3 is built from 15 residues. V shed 7 bases, J shed 2 bases, and the junction held 9 bases outside the gene matches. Germline CDR1 and CDR2: MNHNS and SASEGT. CDR3 sequence: CASTPTGVGNYGYTF. In nucleotides, the CDR3 is TGTGCCAGCACCCCGACAGGGGTTGGGAACTATGGCTACACCTTC.

The chain is built from TRBV12-3 or TRBV12-4 and TRBJ1-1; no clear D gene. Trimming removed 7 bases from V and 4 bases from J, with 19 bases in between. The CDR3 loop spans 15 amino acids. CDR3 loop: CASIPSGPVVTEAFF. The DNA of the CDR3 is TGTGCCAGCATTCCCAGTGGGCCAGTTGTCACTGAAGCTTTCTTT.

This sequence joins TRBV10-3 and TRBJ2-5, with TRBD2 identical over 10 bases. J was trimmed by 5 bases and V by 10 bases; bases with no gene match: 4. Germline CDR1 reads ENHRY; CDR2 reads SYGVKD. The CDR3 is 12 amino acids. The CDR3, as DNA: TGTGCCACCGGGACTAGCGAGGAGACCCAGTACTTC. Translation: CATGTSEETQYF.

This clonotype was detected ten times or more. The rearrangement links TRBV4-1 to TRBJ1-2; D uncertain. The germline gives CDR1 MGHRA, CDR2 YSYEKL. The CDR3 covers 14 residues. The V gene lost 1 base and the J gene lost 1 base, with 7 bases spanning the gap. The CDR3 DNA reads TGCGCCAGCAGCCAAGTCCCCGATAACTATGGCTACACCTTC. It codes for CASSQVPDNYGYTF.

This clonotype was seen ten or more times. The chain has TRBV20-1 and TRBJ2-7; D may be TRBD1 (6 bases). In germline, CDR1 is DFQATT, CDR2 SNEGSKA (reference sequence). The CDR3 is 14 residues long. The V and J ends lost 4 bases and 0 bases respectively, with 13 bases between them. The chain's CDR3 is CSATRGVISYEQYF. The CDR3 region has the DNA TGCAGTGCTACCAGGGGCGTAATCTCCTACGAGCAGTACTTC.

The CDR3: CASSSQGTPALVLTF. The CDR3 bases are TGCGCCAGCAGCTCTCAGGGGACTCCCGCCCTCGTCCTGACTTTC. This chain joins TRBV5-1 and TRBJ2-6; D is possibly TRBD1 or TRBD2 (6 bases each). Germline loops: CDR1 SGHRS, CDR2 YFSETQ. Trimming left V 3 bases short and J 12 bases short, with 19 bases between. The CDR3 totals 15 residues.

The chain has TRBV29-1 and TRBJ2-7; D not certain. The germline V and J ends were trimmed by 6 bases and 1 base, with 7 bases remaining between them. CDR3 size: 11 residues. Germline V lookup: CDR1 SQVTM, CDR2 ANQGSEA. The CDR3 spells CSVGPSYEQYF. In DNA, the CDR3 is TGCAGCGTAGGACCATCCTACGAGCAGTACTTC.

The chain recombines TRBV6-6 with TRBJ2-5; perhaps TRBD2 as D (7 bases). The tail of the sequence fits TRBJ2-7 better, so the J call may be wrong. This CDR3 has 14 residues. CDR1 and CDR2 (germline): MNHNY, SVGAGI (reference sequence). This CDR3 reads CASRGRGAISEQYF. In nucleotides, the CDR3 is TGTGCCAGCAGAGGACGGGGGGCGATCTCCGAGCAGTACTTC.

This clonotype was seen ten or more times. The CDR3 loop reads CASSPTRSTNEKLFF. The CDR3 DNA reads TGTGCCAGCTCACCTACCCGGTCAACTAATGAAAAACTGTTTTTT. This chain connects TRBV18 to TRBJ1-4; D not resolved. This CDR3 comprises 15 residues. The V gene's germline CDR1 is KGHSH and CDR2 LQKENI. Trimming took off 3 bases at V and 0 bases at J, with 8 bases between the two ends.

The chain combines TRBV4-2 with TRBJ1-5; the D gene is possibly TRBD1 (6 bases). V was trimmed by 1 base and J by 1 base, leaving 14 bases between them. CDR1 and CDR2 from the germline V gene are LGHNA and YNFKEQ. This CDR3 comprises 17 residues. The CDR3 reads CASSQASGGRSNQPQHF. The CDR3 nucleotides are TGTGCCAGCAGCCAAGCGTCCGGGGGCCGGAGCAATCAGCCCCAGCATTTT.

The CDR3 sequence is CAWNQGQLSQETQYF. CDR3 DNA sequence: TGTGCCTGGAACCAGGGACAACTAAGCCAAGAGACCCAGTACTTC. The chain has TRBV30 and TRBJ2-5; TRBD1 is a possible D gene (6 bases). The germline V and J ends were trimmed by 4 bases and 1 base, with 16 bases remaining between them. This CDR3 is built from 15 residues. Germline loops: CDR1 GTSNPN, CDR2 SVGIG (reference sequence).

V is TRBV6-6 and J is TRBJ1-6; 9 bases line up with TRBD1. Germline V CDR1 and CDR2: MNHNY, SVGAGI (reference sequence). V lost 5 bases and J lost 8; bases outside the gene matches: 7. CDR3 length: 15 residues. CDR3 nucleotides: TGTGCCAGCAGTACTCGGGGACAGGGTGATTCACCCCTCCACTTT. This translates into CASSTRGQGDSPLHF.

This clonotype was counted between two and nine times. The chain has TRBV20-1 and TRBJ1-1; tentative D call: TRBD1 (6 bases). This CDR3 spans 11 amino acids. CDR1 is DFQATT, CDR2 SNEGSKA, per germline (reference sequence). V shed 5 bases and J shed 7 bases, with 11 bases lying between them. CDR3 sequence reads: CSAPGEGEAFF. CDR3 DNA: TGCAGTGCTCCAGGGGAGGGTGAAGCTTTCTTT.

This clonotype was found many times. The J gene is TRBJ2-7, the V gene TRBV5-6; D unclear. Trimming took off 1 base at V and 3 bases at J, with 17 bases between the two ends. There are 16 residues in the CDR3. Looked up from germline, CDR1 is SGHDT and CDR2 is YYEEEE. The CDR3 spells CASSLRTSLSSYEQYF. The CDR3 DNA follows: TGTGCCAGCAGCTTGAGAACCAGCCTAAGTAGCTACGAGCAGTACTTC.

The rearrangement links TRBV9 to TRBJ1-2; D remains ambiguous. Germline assignment: CDR1 SGDLS and CDR2 YYNGEE. This CDR3 spans 15 amino acids. V was shortened by 1 base and J by 0 bases, with 10 bases between the two germline ends. The CDR3 region is CASSVSILTNYGYTF. The DNA for the CDR3 is TGTGCCAGCAGCGTATCTATTCTCACTAACTATGGCTACACCTTC.

This clonotype was found many times. The chain joins TRBV6-5 to TRBJ1-2; tentatively, D is TRBD1 (5 bases). V gave up 5 bases and J gave up 1 base, with 14 bases separating them. The CDR3 is 15 amino acids. Germline V lookup: CDR1 MNHEY, CDR2 SVGAGI. CDR3 DNA: TGTGCCAGCAGTCGCTCGGGGGTGCTTAACTATGGCTACACCTTC. Translated, it gives CASSRSGVLNYGYTF.

As for this clonotype: A much larger clone lies a single base off, so this may be a read error. This rearrangement joins TRBV3-1 to TRBJ2-1; D is possibly TRBD2 (6 bases). Germline-derived CDR1 and CDR2 are LGHDT and YNNKEL (reference sequence). CDR3 length: 16 residues. The CDR3 sequence: CANSPILAGPRNEQFF. The DNA for the CDR3 is TGTGCCAACAGCCCCATATTGGCGGGACCGAGGAATGAGCAGTTCTTC.

On this clonotype itself: This could be a read error, since a much larger clone is one nucleotide away. The chain is built from TRBV3-1 and TRBJ1-2; D possibly corresponds to TRBD1 (5 bases). The CDR3 covers 16 residues. The germline V gene has CDR1 LGHDT and CDR2 YNNKEL (reference sequence). V lost 0 bases and J 7 bases, leaving 18 bases between the germline ends. Here the CDR3 DNA reads TGTGCCAGCAGCCAAGACTGGGGTAATTGGGGGACTGGCTACACCTTC. Its protein is CASSQDWGNWGTGYTF.

The chain uses TRBV20-1 and TRBJ2-7; possibly TRBD1 or TRBD2 for D (5 bases each). The DNA matches TRBJ2-5 better at its end, which makes the J call doubtful. Per the germline V gene, CDR1 is DFQATT and CDR2 is SNEGSKA (reference sequence). CDR3 length: 13 amino acids. This chain's CDR3 is CSAKGTSGETQYF. CDR3 DNA sequence: TGCAGTGCCAAGGGGACGTCTGGGGAGACCCAGTACTTC.

This chain connects TRBV28 to TRBJ1-2, with 7 bases aligning to TRBD1. CDR1 is MDHEN, CDR2 SYDVKM, per germline. Trimming took 6 bases from V and 4 from J; bases not matched to a gene: 8. The CDR3 runs 14 residues. CDR3 sequence reads: CASSLRGGAYGYTF. In DNA, the CDR3 is TGTGCCAGCAGCTTGAGAGGGGGCGCCTATGGCTACACCTTC.

In this sample, this clonotype turned up many times. CDR3 loop: CASSWGEGSTEAFF. The CDR3 DNA sequence: TGTGCCAGCAGTTGGGGGGAGGGGAGCACTGAAGCTTTCTTT. The V gene is TRBV6-6, the J gene TRBJ1-1, with D possibly matching TRBD1 (5 bases). The ends were cut back, 4 bases at V and 4 bases at J, with 13 bases in the middle. The CDR3 sequence is 14 residues long. Looked up from germline, CDR1 is MNHNY and CDR2 is SVGAGI (reference sequence).

This chain links TRBV24-1 with TRBJ2-4; 15 bases are shared with TRBD2. Matching the DNA end better, TRBJ2-7 makes the J call doubtful. Germline CDR1 reads KGHDR; CDR2 reads SFDVKD. CDR3 length equals 17 residues. CDR3 nucleotides: TGTGCCACCAGTACCGGGACTAGCGGGAGGACCAACTACGAGCAGTACTTC. Its translation: CATSTGTSGRTNYEQYF.

This clonotype was counted many times. This chain connects TRBV9 to TRBJ2-5; the D gene is possibly TRBD2 (7 bases). The CDR3 is 15 residues long. The germline V and J ends were trimmed by 4 bases and 2 bases, with 15 bases remaining between them. CDR1 SGDLS and CDR2 YYNGEE come from the germline V gene. CDR3 coding DNA: TGTGCCAGCAGCTACCTGGGGGGGCTGCAAGAGACCCAGTACTTC. Amino acids: CASSYLGGLQETQYF. Drawing the rest from reference TRBV9 and TRBJ2-5, the complete variable domain is DSGVTQTPKHLITATGQRVTLRCSPRSGDLSVYWYQQSLDQGLQFLIQYYNGEERAKGNILERFSAQQFPDLHSELNLSSLELGDSALYFCASSYLGGLQETQYFGPGTRLLVL.

The gene calls are TRBV3-1 and TRBJ2-2; D is perhaps TRBD1 or TRBD2 (6 bases each). CDR1 and CDR2 from the germline V gene are LGHDT and YNNKEL (reference sequence). V lost 0 bases and J lost 4, with 12 bases in between. The CDR3 sequence is 16 residues long. CDR3 protein: CASSQDGGLITGELFF. The CDR3 DNA reads as TGTGCCAGCAGCCAAGATGGGGGGCTGATCACCGGGGAGCTGTTTTTT.

This clonotype was observed a handful of times. The chain employs TRBV7-9 and TRBJ2-5, with D possibly matching TRBD1 (5 bases). V gave up 2 bases and J gave up 5 bases, with 9 bases separating them. The germline gives CDR1 SEHNR, CDR2 FQNEAQ (reference sequence). CDR3 length: 13 amino acids. CDR3 coding DNA: TGTGCCAGCAGCTTACGGACAACGGAGACCCAGTACTTC. Encoded protein: CASSLRTTETQYF.